These 29 T cell receptor beta chains came from one sample sequenced in a study of T cells in pancreatic ductal adenocarcinoma listed by TCRdb under 2017. Library creation used the immunoSEQ multiplex PCR assay. The table comes from immuneACCESS by way of TCRdb, which keeps in-frame sequences with V and J called. Part of the clones is missing from these tables; in studies checked, under half for an unresolved V gene and the rest for unknown reasons. Here the sample has 8,500 to 9,500 clones; around nine tenths occur a single time. The ten largest clones capture about 3.3% of the sample. Pancreatic ductal adenocarcinoma patients who had undergone surgery without neoadjuvant therapy were selected. The sample comprised PBMCs. The origin of the receptors is a human donor with pancreatic ductal adenocarcinoma.

This clone has a single count. The chain combines TRBV7-9 with TRBJ2-7; 8 nucleotides line up with TRBD2. CDR3 length: 16 residues. The germline CDR1 and CDR2 sequences are SEHNR and FQNEAQ (reference sequence). V dropped 4 bases and J dropped 5; count of bases not matched to a gene: 13. CDR3 bases: TGTGCCAGCAGCTCTTCCGGGACTAGGGAGGGAGACGAGCAGTACTTC. Its translation is CASSSSGTREGDEQYF. The complete variable domain, with remaining parts taken from reference TRBV7-9 and TRBJ2-7, reads DTGVSQNPRHKITKRGQNVTFRCDPISEHNRLYWYRQTLGQGPEFLTYFQNEAQLEKSRLLSDRFSAERPKGSFSTLEIQRTEQGDSAMYLCASSSSGTREGDEQYFGPGTRLTVT.

The genes are TRBV28 and TRBJ1-3; TRBD1 is a possible D gene (6 bases). CDR1 is MDHEN and CDR2 is SYDVKM in the germline V gene. This CDR3 contains 16 residues. V lost 3 bases, J lost 4 bases, and 16 bases lay in between. The CDR3 coding sequence is TGTGCCAGCAGTTTGGGGGGGCTTACAGGCGGAAACACCATATATTTT. Translating gives CASSLGGLTGGNTIYF.

The J gene is TRBJ2-3, the V gene TRBV7-9; TRBD2 aligns across 8 bases. Germline lookup yields CDR1 SEHNR and CDR2 FQNEAQ (reference sequence). The trim removed 10 bases at V and 1 base at J, leaving 13 bases unmatched. This CDR3 is built from 16 residues. As DNA, the CDR3 is TGTGCCAAAAGCGGGGGTATCGGGGCCCGCACAGATACGCAGTATTTT. Encoded protein: CAKSGGIGARTDTQYF.

The chain recombines TRBV4-3 with TRBJ2-7; TRBD2 is a possible D gene (7 bases). The CDR3 is 15 amino acids. Germline CDR1 LGHNA, CDR2 YSLEER. V shed 4 bases and J shed 3 bases, with 16 bases lying between them. CDR3 residues: CASSRAGGGDYEQYF. CDR3 in DNA: TGCGCCAGCAGCCGGGCAGGAGGGGGGGACTACGAGCAGTACTTC.

J is TRBJ2-2 and V is TRBV6-1; the match to TRBD1 covers 8 bases. CDR1 MNHNS and CDR2 SASEGT come from the germline V gene. The J segment lost 2 bases and the V segment lost 8 bases, leaving 4 bases of the junction unmatched. The CDR3 contains 14 residues. CDR3 residues: CASRTGLNTGELFF. In DNA, the CDR3 is TGTGCCAGCCGGACAGGGCTTAACACCGGGGAGCTGTTTTTT.

This clone was detected only once. This rearrangement joins TRBV7-6 to TRBJ2-2; 8 bases are a match to TRBD1. Germline loops: CDR1 SGHVS, CDR2 FNYEAQ. After removal of 4 bases from V and 4 bases from J, the junction contained 17 bases not matched to a gene. This CDR3 region has 19 residues. The DNA of the CDR3 is TGTGCCAGCAGCTCACGGACAGGGTCGGCTGCCCGAGGCACCGGGGAGCTGTTTTTT. Protein sequence: CASSSRTGSAARGTGELFF. Full variable domain (remainder filled in from reference TRBV7-6 and TRBJ2-2): GAGVSQSPRYKVTKRGQDVALRCDPISGHVSLYWYRQALGQGPEFLTYFNYEAQQDKSGLPNDRFSAERPEGSISTLTIQRTEQRDSAMYRCASSSRTGSAARGTGELFFGEGSRLTVL.

The chain uses TRBV7-9 and TRBJ1-1; TRBD1 matches at 8 bases. Per germline, CDR1 SEHNR and CDR2 FQNEAQ (reference sequence). With 3 bases clipped from V and 5 bases from J, the junction kept 2 bases outside the gene matches. The CDR3 is 13 residues long. The CDR3 sequence: CASSLQGATEAFF. Written as DNA, the CDR3 is TGTGCCAGCAGCTTGCAGGGGGCTACTGAAGCTTTCTTT.

This clone was seen once. The chain uses TRBV28 and TRBJ1-2; D is possibly TRBD1 (5 bases). CDR1 is MDHEN, CDR2 SYDVKM, per germline. V lost 5 bases and J 8 bases, leaving 18 bases between the germline ends. The CDR3 extends over 14 amino acids. The CDR3 sequence is CASSGPRDRGGYTF. CDR3 DNA: TGTGCCAGCAGTGGGCCTCGAGACAGAGGAGGCTACACCTTC.

CDR3 in DNA: TGTGCCAGCAGGGGCGTGGGTGACATTCAGTACTTC. Protein product: CASRGVGDIQYF. V usage is TRBV6-5 and J usage is TRBJ2-4, with D unresolved. Trimming removed 6 bases from V and 8 bases from J, with 11 bases in between. This CDR3 has 12 amino acids. The germline gives CDR1 MNHEY, CDR2 SVGAGI.

The V gene is TRBV6-4, the J gene TRBJ1-6; D gene unclear. V lost 0 bases, J lost 10 bases, and 13 bases lay in between. Germline V lookup: CDR1 MRHNA, CDR2 SNTAGT. The CDR3 runs 15 residues. Written as DNA, the CDR3 is TGTGCCAGCAGTGACTCAGGAGGCCTCGGATCACCCCTCCACTTT. Translating gives CASSDSGGLGSPLHF.

The rearrangement joins TRBV7-2 to TRBJ1-2, with TRBD1 matching over 8 bases. Germline lookup yields CDR1 SGHTA and CDR2 FQGNSA. This CDR3 spans 17 amino acids. Trimming cost V 5 bases and J 5 bases; bases outside gene matches: 16. The CDR3 here is CASSPRPNRGIGYGYTF. The CDR3 DNA sequence: TGTGCCAGCAGCCCCCGCCCTAACAGGGGGATCGGATATGGCTACACCTTC.

As for this clone: Its ends do not fully match the called genes, so a read error is possible. The chain recombines TRBV2 with TRBJ1-1; TRBD1 matches 8 bases. CDR3 length: 14 residues. Looked up from germline, CDR1 is SNHLY and CDR2 is FYNNEI. CDR3 nucleotides: TGTGCCAGCAGTAAACGACAGGGGAACCCTGAAGCTTTCTTT. Translated, it gives CASSKRQGNPEAFF.

The J gene is TRBJ1-6, the V gene TRBV7-9, with D unresolved. The CDR3 consists of 14 residues. V was shortened by 3 bases and J by 4 bases, with 7 bases between the two germline ends. Per germline, CDR1 SEHNR and CDR2 FQNEAQ (reference sequence). The CDR3 nucleotides are TGTGCCAGCAGCTTGAGGGCTTATAATTCACCCCTCCACTTT. It encodes CASSLRAYNSPLHF.

The rearrangement uses TRBV28 and TRBJ1-2, with D unclear. Germline V lookup: CDR1 MDHEN, CDR2 SYDVKM. The CDR3 length is 12 residues. With 4 bases removed from V and 5 bases from J, the gap between germline ends came to 8 bases. The CDR3 DNA sequence: TGTGCCAGCAGTTACCGGGGTTATGGCTACACCTTC. This translates into CASSYRGYGYTF.

The V gene is TRBV5-1, the J gene TRBJ1-3; weak D call: TRBD1 (5 bases). Trimming removed 0 bases from V and 0 bases from J, with 7 bases in between. The germline CDR1 and CDR2 sequences are SGHRS and YFSETQ. CDR3 length: 15 amino acids. CDR3 bases: TGCGCCAGCAGCTTGGTTCAGGGCTCTGGAAACACCATATATTTT. Translated, it gives CASSLVQGSGNTIYF. Drawing the rest from reference TRBV5-1 and TRBJ1-3, the complete variable domain is KAGVTQTPRYLIKTRGQQVTLSCSPISGHRSVSWYQQTPGQGLQFLFEYFSETQRNKGNFPGRFSGRQFSNSRSEMNVSTLELGDSALYLCASSLVQGSGNTIYFGEGSWLTVV.

The V and J genes are TRBV4-3 and TRBJ1-1; D is ambiguous. With 1 base removed from V and 7 bases from J, the gap between germline ends came to 7 bases. The CDR3 sequence is 12 residues long. Germline V gives CDR1 LGHNA, CDR2 YSLEER. The DNA for the CDR3 is TGCGCCAGCAGCCAAGCAGGAGGTGAAGCTTTCTTT. Translated, it gives CASSQAGGEAFF.

The chain carries TRBV4-3 and TRBJ2-3; D unresolved. This CDR3 has 16 residues. V lost 0 bases, J lost 2 bases, and 12 bases lay in between. Germline lookup yields CDR1 LGHNA and CDR2 YSLEER. CDR3 sequence: CASSQEASANTDTQYF. CDR3 coding DNA: TGCGCCAGCAGCCAAGAGGCGAGCGCCAACACAGATACGCAGTATTTT.

V gene TRBV5-1 combines with J gene TRBJ2-2, with 10 bases aligning to TRBD1. V lost 4 bases, J lost 5 bases, and 11 bases stayed unmatched. CDR3 size: 17 residues. CDR1 is SGHRS and CDR2 is YFSETQ in the germline V gene. The CDR3 region has the DNA TGCGCCAGCAGCACCGGGACAGGGGTCCCGAGGACCGGGGAGCTGTTTTTT. It is translated as CASSTGTGVPRTGELFF.

V and J are TRBV19 and TRBJ2-5; 10 bases are shared with TRBD2. The ends lost 2 bases at V and 7 bases at J; junction bases unmatched: 4. CDR1 LNHDA and CDR2 SQIVND come from the germline V gene (reference sequence). The length of the CDR3 is 14 residues. CDR3 sequence (DNA): TGTGCCAGTAGTATAAGCGGGAGGGGTGGGACCCAGTACTTC. Its translation: CASSISGRGGTQYF.

In this sample, this clone turned up a few times. This chain joins TRBV27 and TRBJ2-7; 7 bases map to TRBD2. This CDR3 contains 14 residues. With V trimmed by 6 bases and J by 2 bases, 7 bases remained unmatched. Germline CDR1 MNHEY, CDR2 SMNVEV (reference sequence). The CDR3 bases are TGTGCCAGCAGCCGACTAGCTGCTACCTACGAGCAGTACTTC. Translated, it gives CASSRLAATYEQYF.

The chain links TRBV5-6 to TRBJ2-3, with a tentative D call TRBD2 (6 bases). Trimming took 5 bases from V and 2 from J, leaving 18 bases between them. CDR3 length: 16 residues. Germline-derived CDR1 and CDR2 are SGHDT and YYEEEE. The DNA for the CDR3 is TGTGCCAGCAGGTTAATTAGCGGCATCTCCACAGATACGCAGTATTTT. Its protein is CASRLISGISTDTQYF.

The CDR3 sequence is CASRYFRGRTGELFF. CDR3 coding DNA: TGTGCAAGTCGCTACTTCAGGGGGCGTACCGGGGAGCTGTTTTTT. The chain is built from TRBV12-2 and TRBJ2-2; the D segment call TRBD1 is taken from the table without a DNA check. TRBV12-2 is a listed pseudogene. The CDR3 has 15 residues.

This clone was observed once. The chain has TRBV11-3 and TRBJ2-5; tentative D call: TRBD1 (5 bases). Trimming left V 3 bases short and J 5 bases short, with 13 bases between. The CDR3 loop spans 14 amino acids. The germline gives CDR1 SGHNT, CDR2 YENEEA. The CDR3 loop is CASSLGRASETQYF. The CDR3 DNA is TGTGCCAGCAGCTTGGGCAGGGCTTCGGAGACCCAGTACTTC. Looking up the rest from reference TRBV11-3 and TRBJ2-5 gives the full variable domain: EAGVVQSPRYKIIEKKQPVAFWCNPISGHNTLYWYLQNLGQGPELLIRYENEEAVDDSQLPKDRFSAERLKGVDSTLKIQPAELGDSAVYLCASSLGRASETQYFGPGTRLLVL.

This chain connects TRBV2 to TRBJ1-5; 9 nucleotides agree with TRBD1. This CDR3 region has 15 residues. V dropped 6 bases and J dropped 6; count of bases not matched to a gene: 9. Germline-derived CDR1 and CDR2 are SNHLY and FYNNEI. CDR3 in amino acids: CASRLRTGEGQPQHF. DNA of the CDR3: TGTGCCAGCAGGCTACGGACAGGGGAAGGTCAGCCCCAGCATTTT.

V gene TRBV5-6 combines with J gene TRBJ2-5; 9 bases are a match to TRBD1. Germline V gene data show CDR1 as SGHDT and CDR2 as YYEEEE. The CDR3 consists of 14 residues. V dropped 7 bases and J dropped 4; count of bases not matched to a gene: 8. CDR3 amino acids: CASHRGLYGETQYF. Written as DNA, the CDR3 is TGTGCCAGCCACAGGGGGCTATATGGAGAGACCCAGTACTTC.

The V and J genes are TRBV28 and TRBJ1-1; 7 bases match TRBD1. J was trimmed by 5 bases and V by 5 bases; bases with no gene match: 11. CDR1 and CDR2 (germline): MDHEN, SYDVKM. There are 15 residues in the CDR3. In DNA form, the CDR3 reads TGTGCCAGCAGTACCCCCTCACAGGGGATAACTGAAGCTTTCTTT. Its protein product is CASSTPSQGITEAFF.

The chain joins TRBV28 to TRBJ2-5, with D hard to call. This CDR3 has 12 residues. Germline lookup yields CDR1 MDHEN and CDR2 SYDVKM. The germline V and J ends were trimmed by 5 bases and 5 bases, with 9 bases remaining between them. CDR3 amino acids: CASSPHRETQYF. CDR3 nucleotide sequence: TGTGCCAGCAGTCCCCATCGGGAGACCCAGTACTTC.

The rearrangement links TRBV7-2 to TRBJ2-5, with D perhaps matching TRBD2 (7 bases). The end of the DNA fits TRBJ2-7 better, so the J call may be wrong. Germline V gene sequence: CDR1 SGHTA, CDR2 FQGNSA. The CDR3 sequence is 17 residues long. The CDR3 protein is CASSLLGGQGSAAEQYF. The CDR3 DNA is TGTGCCAGCAGCTTACTGGGAGGGCAGGGGAGCGCGGCCGAGCAGTACTTC.

The rearrangement links TRBV10-3 to TRBJ1-5, with a weak D call TRBD1 (5 bases). This CDR3 spans 14 amino acids. Germline V lookup: CDR1 ENHRY, CDR2 SYGVKD. Trimming left V 10 bases short and J 0 bases short, with 13 bases between. This CDR3 is CASGTADSNQPQHF. The CDR3 DNA is TGTGCCAGCGGGACGGCCGATAGCAATCAGCCCCAGCATTTT.